The 10 T cell receptor beta chains presented below share a single source sample, sequenced in a study of blood T cell repertoires in COVID-19. This table comes from immunoSEQ multiplex PCR, and its TCRdb copy is limited to in-frame clones, with some not included. The sample yields roughly 330,000 clones, about 83% seen once. Sequencing was performed on peripheral blood. Every receptor here comes from a woman between 50 and 59 years old with acute or convalescent COVID-19.

The rearrangement joins TRBV5-1 to TRBJ2-4; 9 nucleotides match TRBD1. The CDR3 sequence is 14 residues long. Unmatched junction bases numbered 7, after V lost 4 bases and J lost 8 bases. Germline V gene lookup returns CDR1 SGHRS and CDR2 YFSETQ. This chain's CDR3 is CASSLRTGEDIQYF. The DNA for the CDR3 is TGCGCCAGCAGCCTCCGGACAGGGGAAGACATTCAGTACTTC. The variable domain in full, completed from reference TRBV5-1 and TRBJ2-4, reads KAGVTQTPRYLIKTRGQQVTLSCSPISGHRSVSWYQQTPGQGLQFLFEYFSETQRNKGNFPGRFSGRQFSNSRSEMNVSTLELGDSALYLCASSLRTGEDIQYFGAGTRLSVL.

V and J are TRBV20-1 and TRBJ2-5, with unresolved D. Germline-derived CDR1 and CDR2 are DFQATT and SNEGSKA (reference sequence). The length of the CDR3 is 11 residues. V shed 2 bases and J shed 2 bases, with 3 bases lying between them. CDR3: CSARPQETQYF. Here the CDR3 DNA reads TGCAGTGCTAGACCTCAAGAGACCCAGTACTTC.

The chain carries TRBV27 and TRBJ2-7, with a possible D match to TRBD1 (7 bases). Trimming took 2 bases from V and 3 from J, leaving 14 bases between them. The CDR3 is made up of 15 amino acids. Germline-derived CDR1 and CDR2 are MNHEY and SMNVEV (reference sequence). CDR3 nucleotides: TGTGCCAGCAGTTTAAGGAGGCAGGGGGGCTACGAGCAGTACTTC. Translating it yields CASSLRRQGGYEQYF.

This clone has a single count. In nucleotides, the CDR3 is TGTGCCAGCAGCCAAGGGCTAGCGGGAGCGGGAGAGCAGTTCTTC. It translates to CASSQGLAGAGEQFF. The V and J genes are TRBV7-3 and TRBJ2-1; 10 positions match TRBD2. Germline lookup yields CDR1 SGHTA and CDR2 FQGTGA. The CDR3 length is 15 residues. Trimming took 5 bases from V and 10 from J; bases not matched to a gene: 11. Full variable domain (missing parts from reference TRBV7-3 and TRBJ2-1): GAGVSQTPSNKVTEKGKYVELRCDPISGHTALYWYRQSLGQGPEFLIYFQGTGAADDSGLPNDRFFAVRPEGSVSTLKIQRTERGDSAVYLCASSQGLAGAGEQFFGPGTRLTVL.

V and J are TRBV3-1 (or the pseudogene TRBV3-2) and TRBJ2-3; 12 nucleotides line up with TRBD2. Germline CDR1 LGHDT, CDR2 YNNKEL (reference sequence). Trimming at V came to 4 bases and at J to 7 bases, leaving 3 bases not matched to a gene. The CDR3 length is 14 residues. The CDR3 DNA follows: TGTGCCAGCAGCCTCGGACTAGCGGGAAATACGCAGTATTTT. This encodes CASSLGLAGNTQYF.

V gene TRBV28 combines with J gene TRBJ1-5, with 7 bases fitting TRBD1. The CDR3 contains 14 residues. With V trimmed by 5 bases and J by 7 bases, 8 bases remained unmatched. Germline V gene data show CDR1 as MDHEN and CDR2 as SYDVKM. The CDR3 loop is CASSTQQGWQPQHF. CDR3 DNA: TGTGCCAGCAGTACCCAACAGGGGTGGCAGCCCCAGCATTTT.

The V and J genes are TRBV9 and TRBJ2-7; TRBD2 agrees at 8 bases. CDR1 is SGDLS and CDR2 is YYNGEE in the germline V gene. Trimming removed 0 bases from V and 4 bases from J; junction bases left unmatched: 3. The CDR3 length is 14 residues. For the CDR3, the DNA is TGTGCCAGCAGCGTAGCGGAGCGGGAGTACGAGCAGTACTTC. Translating it yields CASSVAEREYEQYF.

This chain uses TRBV7-2 with TRBJ2-5; TRBD2 aligns across 12 bases. V trimming: 6 bases; J trimming: 6 bases; junction bases outside the gene matches: 5. CDR1 and CDR2 from the germline V gene are SGHTA and FQGNSA. CDR3 length: 14 residues. The CDR3 protein is CASRLAGGRQTQYF. The CDR3 nucleotides are TGTGCCAGCAGACTAGCGGGAGGTAGACAGACCCAGTACTTC. The complete variable domain, with remaining parts taken from reference TRBV7-2 and TRBJ2-5, reads GAGVSQSPSNKVTEKGKDVELRCDPISGHTALYWYRQSLGQGLEFLIYFQGNSAPDKSGLPSDRFSAERTGGSVSTLTIQRTQQEDSAVYLCASRLAGGRQTQYFGPGTRLLVL.

This clone appeared a few times. The chain has TRBV11-2 and TRBJ2-7; the match to TRBD2 covers 8 bases. V lost 2 bases to trimming and J lost 6 bases; unmatched junction nucleotides: 0. This CDR3 contains 12 residues. Germline V gene data show CDR1 as SGHAT and CDR2 as FQNNGV. For the CDR3, the DNA is TGTGCCAGCAGCTTACTAGCGGGCGAGCAGTACTTC. This gives the protein CASSLLAGEQYF.

The chain recombines TRBV2 with TRBJ1-3, with D maybe TRBD1 (5 bases). The CDR3 contains 16 residues. CDR1 and CDR2 from the germline V gene are SNHLY and FYNNEI. Trimming took off 5 bases at V and 0 bases at J, with 14 bases between the two ends. CDR3: CASSQIRASSGNTIYF. CDR3 sequence (DNA): TGTGCCAGCAGTCAAATCAGGGCTTCCTCTGGAAACACCATATATTTT.